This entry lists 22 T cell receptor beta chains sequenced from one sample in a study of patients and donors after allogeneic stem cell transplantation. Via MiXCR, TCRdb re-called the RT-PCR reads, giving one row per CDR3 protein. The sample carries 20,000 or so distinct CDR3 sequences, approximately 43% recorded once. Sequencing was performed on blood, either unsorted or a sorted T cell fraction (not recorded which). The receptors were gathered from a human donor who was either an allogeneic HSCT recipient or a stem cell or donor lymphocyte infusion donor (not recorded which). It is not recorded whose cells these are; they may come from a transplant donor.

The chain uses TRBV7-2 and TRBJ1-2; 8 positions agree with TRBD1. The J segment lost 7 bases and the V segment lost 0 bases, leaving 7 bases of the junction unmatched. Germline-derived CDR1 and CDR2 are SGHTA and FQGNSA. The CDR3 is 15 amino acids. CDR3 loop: CASSLAPTGGFGYTF. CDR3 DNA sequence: TGTGCCAGCAGCTTAGCGCCCACAGGGGGATTTGGCTACACCTTC.

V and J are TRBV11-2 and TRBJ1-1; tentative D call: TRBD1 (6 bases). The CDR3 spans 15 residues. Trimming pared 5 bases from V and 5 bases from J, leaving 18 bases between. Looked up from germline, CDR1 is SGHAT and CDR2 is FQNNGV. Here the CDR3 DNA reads TGTGCCAGCAGCCATCAACAGGGAGGGGATACTGAAGCTTTCTTT. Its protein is CASSHQQGGDTEAFF. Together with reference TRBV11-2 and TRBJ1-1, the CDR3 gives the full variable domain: EAGVAQSPRYKIIEKRQSVAFWCNPISGHATLYWYQQILGQGPKLLIQFQNNGVVDDSQLPKDRFSAERLKGVDSTLKIQPAKLEDSAVYLCASSHQQGGDTEAFFGQGTRLTVV.

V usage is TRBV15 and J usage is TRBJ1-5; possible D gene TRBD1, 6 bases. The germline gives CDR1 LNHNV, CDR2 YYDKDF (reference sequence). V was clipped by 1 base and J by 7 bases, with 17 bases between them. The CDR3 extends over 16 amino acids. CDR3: CATSRAGDRSEQPQHF. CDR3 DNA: TGTGCCACCAGCAGAGCCGGAGACAGGTCTGAGCAGCCCCAGCATTTT. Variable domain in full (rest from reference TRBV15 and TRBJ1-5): DAMVIQNPRYQVTQFGKPVTLSCSQTLNHNVMYWYQQKSSQAPKLLFHYYDKDFNNEADTPDNFQSRRPNTSFCFLDIRSPGLGDTAMYLCATSRAGDRSEQPQHFGDGTRLSIL.

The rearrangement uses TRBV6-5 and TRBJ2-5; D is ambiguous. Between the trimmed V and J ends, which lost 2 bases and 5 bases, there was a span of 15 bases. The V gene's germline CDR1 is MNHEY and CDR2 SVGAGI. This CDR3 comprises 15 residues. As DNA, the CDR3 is TGTGCCAGCAGTTACGTTCGTGGTAATGGGGAGACCCAGTACTTC. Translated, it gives CASSYVRGNGETQYF.

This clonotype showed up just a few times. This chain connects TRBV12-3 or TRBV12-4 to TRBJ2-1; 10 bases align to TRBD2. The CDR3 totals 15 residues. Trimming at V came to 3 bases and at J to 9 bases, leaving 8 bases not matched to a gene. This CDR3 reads CASSFLLAGVSEQFF. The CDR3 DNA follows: TGTGCCAGCAGTTTTCTTCTAGCGGGAGTCTCTGAGCAGTTCTTC.

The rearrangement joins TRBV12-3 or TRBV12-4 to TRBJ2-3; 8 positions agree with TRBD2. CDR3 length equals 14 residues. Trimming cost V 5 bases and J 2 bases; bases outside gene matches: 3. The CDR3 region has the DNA TGTGCCAGCAGTAGCGGGGGAGCCACAGATACGCAGTATTTT. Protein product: CASSSGGATDTQYF.

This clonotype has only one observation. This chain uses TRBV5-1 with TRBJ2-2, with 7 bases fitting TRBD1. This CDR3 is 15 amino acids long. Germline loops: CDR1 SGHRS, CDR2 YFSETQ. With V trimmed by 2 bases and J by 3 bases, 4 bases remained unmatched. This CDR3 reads CASSFFQGDTGELFF. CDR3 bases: TGCGCCAGCAGCTTCTTCCAGGGGGACACCGGGGAGCTGTTTTTT.

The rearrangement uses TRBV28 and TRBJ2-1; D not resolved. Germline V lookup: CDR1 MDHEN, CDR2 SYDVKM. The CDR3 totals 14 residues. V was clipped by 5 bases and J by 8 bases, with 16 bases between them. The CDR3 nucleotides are TGTGCCAGCAGTCCTTATGAGAGCATGCATGAGCAGTTCTTC. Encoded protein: CASSPYESMHEQFF.

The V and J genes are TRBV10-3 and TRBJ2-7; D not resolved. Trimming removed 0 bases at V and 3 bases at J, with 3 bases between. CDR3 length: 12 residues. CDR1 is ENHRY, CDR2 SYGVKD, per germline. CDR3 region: CAISESRYEQYF. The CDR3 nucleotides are TGTGCCATCAGTGAGTCCCGCTACGAGCAGTACTTC.

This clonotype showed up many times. CDR3 in amino acids: CASSQGGGLNQPQHF. In DNA, the CDR3 is TGTGCCAGCAGTCAAGGAGGGGGCCTCAATCAGCCCCAGCATTTT. The chain couples TRBV6-5 to TRBJ1-5; 7 nucleotides align to TRBD1. Losses at the gene ends were 5 bases for V and 3 bases for J; bases not matched to a gene: 7. CDR3 length: 15 residues. Looked up from germline, CDR1 is MNHEY and CDR2 is SVGAGI.

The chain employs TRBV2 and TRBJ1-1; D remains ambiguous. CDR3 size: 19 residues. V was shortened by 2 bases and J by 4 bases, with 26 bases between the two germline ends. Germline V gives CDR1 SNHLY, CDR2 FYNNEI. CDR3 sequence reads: CASSEPAGLFPPSFTEAFF. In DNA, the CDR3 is TGTGCCAGCAGTGAACCCGCAGGATTGTTTCCTCCTTCGTTCACTGAAGCTTTCTTT.

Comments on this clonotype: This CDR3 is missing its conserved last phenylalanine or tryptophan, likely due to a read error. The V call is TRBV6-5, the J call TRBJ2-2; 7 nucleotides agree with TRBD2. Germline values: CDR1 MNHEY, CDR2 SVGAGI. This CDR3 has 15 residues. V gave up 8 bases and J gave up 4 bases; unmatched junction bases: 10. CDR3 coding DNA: TGTGCCAGCCACCGGCGGCGGGAGACCACCGGGGAGCTGTTTTCT. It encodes CASHRRRETTGELFS.

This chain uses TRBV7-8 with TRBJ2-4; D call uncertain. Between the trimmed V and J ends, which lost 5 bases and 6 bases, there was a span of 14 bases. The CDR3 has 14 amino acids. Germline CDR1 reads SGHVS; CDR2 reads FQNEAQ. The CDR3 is CASSRTSGGNIQYF. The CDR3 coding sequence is TGTGCCAGCAGCCGAACATCGGGTGGAAACATTCAGTACTTC.

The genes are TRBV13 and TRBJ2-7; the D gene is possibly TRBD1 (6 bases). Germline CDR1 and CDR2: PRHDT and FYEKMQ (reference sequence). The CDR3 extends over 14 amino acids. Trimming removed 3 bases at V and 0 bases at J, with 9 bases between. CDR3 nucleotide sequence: TGTGCCAGCAGCTTCACAGGGAACTCCTACGAGCAGTACTTC. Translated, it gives CASSFTGNSYEQYF.

CDR3 protein: CAISESLGGPYGYTF. CDR3 bases: TGTGCCATCAGTGAGTCCCTGGGAGGACCTTATGGCTACACCTTC. This rearrangement joins TRBV10-3 to TRBJ1-2; D uncertain. Deletions cut 0 bases from V and 5 bases from J, with 13 bases between. This CDR3 comprises 15 residues. The germline gives CDR1 ENHRY, CDR2 SYGVKD.

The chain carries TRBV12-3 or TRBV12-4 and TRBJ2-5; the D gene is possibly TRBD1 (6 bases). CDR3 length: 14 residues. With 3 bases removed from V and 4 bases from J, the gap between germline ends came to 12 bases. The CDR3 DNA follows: TGTGCCAGCAGTTTGAGGGACAACCGAGAGACCCAGTACTTC. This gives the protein CASSLRDNRETQYF.

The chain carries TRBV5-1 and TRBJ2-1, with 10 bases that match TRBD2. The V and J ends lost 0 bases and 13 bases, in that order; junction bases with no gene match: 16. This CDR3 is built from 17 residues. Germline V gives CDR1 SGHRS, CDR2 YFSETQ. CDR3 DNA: TGCGCCAGCAGCTTGGCCCGGTGGGGACTAGCGCAAACCCAACAGTTCTTC. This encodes CASSLARWGLAQTQQFF.

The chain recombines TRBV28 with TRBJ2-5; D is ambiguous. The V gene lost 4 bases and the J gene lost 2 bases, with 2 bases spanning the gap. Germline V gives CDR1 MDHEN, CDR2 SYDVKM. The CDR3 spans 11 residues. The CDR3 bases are TGTGCCAGCAGTTATCAAGAGACCCAGTACTTC. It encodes CASSYQETQYF.

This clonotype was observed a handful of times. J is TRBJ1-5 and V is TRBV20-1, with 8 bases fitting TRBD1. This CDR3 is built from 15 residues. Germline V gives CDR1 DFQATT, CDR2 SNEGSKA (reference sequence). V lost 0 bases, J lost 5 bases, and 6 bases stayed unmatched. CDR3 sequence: CSARDWTGLDQPQHF. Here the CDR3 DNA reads TGCAGTGCTAGAGATTGGACAGGGCTGGATCAGCCCCAGCATTTT.

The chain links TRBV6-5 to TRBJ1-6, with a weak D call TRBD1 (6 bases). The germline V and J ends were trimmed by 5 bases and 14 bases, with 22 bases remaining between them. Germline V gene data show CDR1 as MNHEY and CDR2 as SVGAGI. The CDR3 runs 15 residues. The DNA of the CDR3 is TGTGCCAGCAGTCCCCCTGACAGGCGCTATGGAACCCTCCACTTT. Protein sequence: CASSPPDRRYGTLHF.

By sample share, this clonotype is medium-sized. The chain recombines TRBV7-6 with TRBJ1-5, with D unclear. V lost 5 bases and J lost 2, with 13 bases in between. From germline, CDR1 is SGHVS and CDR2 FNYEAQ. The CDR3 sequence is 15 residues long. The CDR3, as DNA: TGTGCCAGCAGCCTCAGCTTAAATGGCAATCAGCCCCAGCATTTT. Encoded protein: CASSLSLNGNQPQHF.

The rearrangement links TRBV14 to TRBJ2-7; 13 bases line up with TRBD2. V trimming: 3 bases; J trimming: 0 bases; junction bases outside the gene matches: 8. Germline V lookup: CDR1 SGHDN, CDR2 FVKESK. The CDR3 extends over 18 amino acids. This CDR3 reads CASSQGTSGAVFSYEQYF. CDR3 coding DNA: TGTGCCAGCAGCCAGGGGACTAGCGGGGCGGTATTCTCCTACGAGCAGTACTTC.